Described below is a single T cell receptor beta chain sequence and its context. The data derive from a study of identical twins. Each CDR3 protein gets one entry after TCRdb re-called the 5' RACE reads with MiXCR. The data contain 1.5 million to 2 million distinct CDR3 sequences, around 33% of them seen just once; the ten biggest clones take up less than 0.35%. The CDR3 is 14 residues long. CDR1 and CDR2 (germline): DFQATT, SNEGSKA (reference sequence). V was trimmed by 0 bases and J by 6 bases, leaving 12 bases between them. The chain carries TRBV20-1 and TRBJ1-5; D might be TRBD1 (5 bases). This TCR was recovered from a newborn girl in good health. Sequencing used cord blood. This CDR3 reads CSARDRRGTQPQHF. CDR3 sequence (DNA): TGCAGTGCTAGAGATCGGAGGGGAACTCAGCCCCAGCATTTT.